The 10 T cell receptor beta chains below come from one sample, sequenced in a study of shared clonotypes between healthy human individuals. Clones were read by immunoSEQ multiplex PCR, and TCRdb kept only the in-frame ones, dropping some. The table lists around 2.3 million clones, approximately 95% of them singletons, with less than 0.15% in the top ten. Specimen: naive CD4+ T cells sorted from blood. This sample's subset: CD45RA+ positively selected. The receptors were gathered from a man between 18 and 35 years old in good health.

Comment on this clone: The sample carries other DNA sequences with the same CDR3. The V and J genes are TRBV11-3 and TRBJ2-7, with 8 nucleotides matching TRBD2. Germline V lookup: CDR1 SGHNT, CDR2 YENEEA. V gave up 1 base and J gave up 2 bases; unmatched junction bases: 1. This CDR3 region has 14 residues. DNA of the CDR3: TGTGCCAGCAGCTTAGCGGGAGGGGCCTACGAGCAGTACTTC. This gives the protein CASSLAGGAYEQYF.

The chain combines TRBV30 with TRBJ1-2; D gene unclear. The CDR3 runs to 15 residues. V gave up 3 bases and J gave up 5 bases, with 19 bases separating them. The V gene's germline CDR1 is GTSNPN and CDR2 SVGIG (reference sequence). CDR3 in amino acids: CAWRGRAPVGYGYTF. DNA for the CDR3: TGTGCCTGGAGGGGCCGGGCCCCAGTCGGGTATGGCTACACCTTC. Complete variable domain (other parts from reference TRBV30 and TRBJ1-2): SQTIHQWPATLVQPVGSPLSLECTVEGTSNPNLYWYRQAAGRGLQLLFYSVGIGQISSEVPQNLSASRPQDRQFILSSKKLLLSDSGFYLCAWRGRAPVGYGYTFGSGTRLTVV.

The chain couples TRBV7-2 to TRBJ1-3, with D unresolved. The CDR3 spans 15 residues. Germline lookup yields CDR1 SGHTA and CDR2 FQGNSA. Trimming left V 7 bases short and J 0 bases short, with 13 bases between. Written as DNA, the CDR3 is TGTGCCAGCACCTCCCCCGGGAGCTCTGGAAACACCATATATTTT. Its translation: CASTSPGSSGNTIYF. Variable domain in full (rest from reference TRBV7-2 and TRBJ1-3): GAGVSQSPSNKVTEKGKDVELRCDPISGHTALYWYRQSLGQGLEFLIYFQGNSAPDKSGLPSDRFSAERTGGSVSTLTIQRTQQEDSAVYLCASTSPGSSGNTIYFGEGSWLTVV.

The V gene is TRBV6-1, the J gene TRBJ1-6, with TRBD1 matching 9 bases. Germline V gene lookup returns CDR1 MNHNS and CDR2 SASEGT. The J segment lost 5 bases and the V segment lost 6 bases, leaving 5 bases of the junction unmatched. CDR3 size: 15 residues. CDR3 sequence (DNA): TGTGCCAGCAGGGGAGGGACAGGGCATAATTCACCCCTCCACTTT. Translating it yields CASRGGTGHNSPLHF.

The chain joins TRBV18 to TRBJ1-4; the D gene is possibly TRBD1 (5 bases). The length of the CDR3 is 14 residues. Trimming pared 3 bases from V and 5 bases from J, leaving 10 bases between. The germline V gene encodes CDR1 KGHSH and CDR2 LQKENI. This CDR3 is CASSPQGMNEKLFF. The CDR3 nucleotides are TGTGCCAGCTCACCCCAGGGAATGAATGAAAAACTGTTTTTT.

This rearrangement joins TRBV7-2 to TRBJ2-1; 9 nucleotides match TRBD2. J gave up 6 bases and V 1 base, and 4 bases lay outside the gene matches. The CDR3 is 15 amino acids. Germline values: CDR1 SGHTA, CDR2 FQGNSA. DNA for the CDR3: TGTGCCAGCAGCTTAGAAAGGACTAGCGTCAATGAGCAGTTCTTC. Encoded protein: CASSLERTSVNEQFF. Full variable domain (missing parts from reference TRBV7-2 and TRBJ2-1): GAGVSQSPSNKVTEKGKDVELRCDPISGHTALYWYRQSLGQGLEFLIYFQGNSAPDKSGLPSDRFSAERTGGSVSTLTIQRTQQEDSAVYLCASSLERTSVNEQFFGPGTRLTVL.

This chain connects TRBV7-2 to TRBJ1-3; unclear D gene. This CDR3 spans 15 amino acids. Trimming stripped 3 bases from V and 0 bases from J, with 9 bases between. Germline V gene sequence: CDR1 SGHTA, CDR2 FQGNSA. The CDR3 reads CASSFLSNSGNTIYF. CDR3 coding DNA: TGTGCCAGCAGCTTCCTGTCGAACTCTGGAAACACCATATATTTT.

This sequence joins TRBV27 and TRBJ2-3; D not resolved. CDR3 length equals 13 residues. Between the trimmed V and J ends, which lost 2 bases and 8 bases, there was a span of 11 bases. Germline values: CDR1 MNHEY, CDR2 SMNVEV (reference sequence). CDR3 sequence (DNA): TGTGCCAGCAGTTTAGTATACTACGGTACGCAGTATTTT. Its translation is CASSLVYYGTQYF.

To note about this clone: The sample has other DNA sequences that encode this CDR3 too. The V and J genes are TRBV19 and TRBJ1-5; the D is unclear. V gave up 1 base and J gave up 6 bases, with 7 bases separating them. CDR1 and CDR2 from the germline V gene are LNHDA and SQIVND (reference sequence). The CDR3 loop spans 13 amino acids. The CDR3 reads CASSIGLGQPQHF. CDR3 DNA sequence: TGTGCCAGTAGTATAGGGCTCGGTCAGCCCCAGCATTTT.

The V and J genes are TRBV6-1 and TRBJ1-6; D not resolved. Germline lookup yields CDR1 MNHNS and CDR2 SASEGT. The CDR3 has 13 amino acids. The ends were cut back, 8 bases at V and 6 bases at J, with 11 bases in the middle. DNA for the CDR3: TGTGCCAGCGATTTCGAGGGTAATTCACCCCTCCACTTT. Encoded protein: CASDFEGNSPLHF.